This record covers a single T cell receptor beta chain. This clone was counted only a few times. Its antigen remains undetermined. There are no base qualities to consult, and no much larger clone falls within one base. The immunoSEQ assay was applied to genomic DNA to generate the TCR beta chain sequences. Per the source publication's procedure: CDR3 sequences that did not begin with the conserved framework cysteine at position 104 were removed by hand. To get clonality, the normalized Shannon's Diversity Index was subtracted from one, giving values from 0 (maximal diversity) to 1 (oligoclonal). Differences in the frequency of the same CDR3 between samples, such as brain versus blood, were assessed with chi-squared comparison-of-proportions tests. Public clonotypes were identified by searching immuneACCESS, and similarity to known antiviral clonotypes was assessed with the VDJdb browser. TCRdb provides this immuneACCESS table in a form limited to in-frame rearrangements. Some clones are lacking; in checked studies, under half of them reflect an unresolved V gene, and why the rest are absent is not known. That table furnishes V, J and clone size, whereas the DNA furnished D and trimming. The sample records about 350,000 clones, 93% of which are singletons. Around 6% of the sample belongs to the ten largest clones.

These data originate in a study of brain T cells in children with intractable seizures (dated by TCRdb to about 2021). A note on the overall study: Resected brain tissue from some 56 pediatric epilepsy surgery cases was first screened for immune gene transcripts using a NanoString immunology panel. Among the approximately twelve selected surgery cases, pre-surgery blood was additionally sequenced for eight, leaving four cases with brain tissue only. The research as a whole found: Sequencing depth differed between pre- and post-surgery blood, so clones missing from the pre-surgery sample may reflect undersampling. Viral specificity was inferred only from CDR3 sequence similarity, and patients' HCMV serostatus was unknown.

The meaning of the sample's time point label: blood from clinic visit 5 months post-surgery; TSC patient then seizure free. The surgery cases that showed the highest brain T cell transcript signatures were chosen for TCR beta chain sequencing of brain tissue, and of blood when it was available. Patients had been treated with at least one anti-epileptic drug before surgery. TCR-sequenced patients were children with drug-resistant epilepsy due to tuberous sclerosis complex, focal cortical dysplasia, Rasmussen encephalitis or hemimegalencephaly. The Monarch genomic DNA purification kit was used to extract bulk genomic DNA from unsorted brain tissue and whole blood. Sequences SGHDT (CDR1) and YYEEEE (CDR2) are obtained from the germline V gene. V ends up 0 bases short and J 6 bases short, with an unmatched junction base count of 4. The CDR3, cysteine through phenylalanine, is 14 amino acids long. CDR3 DNA only is kept here, 42 bases in frame from base 1.

The V and J genes are TRBV5-6 and TRBJ1-1, and 8 bases in between align with TRBD1. The specimen comprised peripheral blood, sampled more than 4 months after surgery. This clonotype was sampled from a boy in the first two years of life with tuberous sclerosis and intractable seizures. Here the CDR3 is given as CASSLVTGAPEAFF. The DNA is as follows: TGTGCCAGCAGCTTGGTGACAGGGGCCCCTGAAGCTTTCTTT.